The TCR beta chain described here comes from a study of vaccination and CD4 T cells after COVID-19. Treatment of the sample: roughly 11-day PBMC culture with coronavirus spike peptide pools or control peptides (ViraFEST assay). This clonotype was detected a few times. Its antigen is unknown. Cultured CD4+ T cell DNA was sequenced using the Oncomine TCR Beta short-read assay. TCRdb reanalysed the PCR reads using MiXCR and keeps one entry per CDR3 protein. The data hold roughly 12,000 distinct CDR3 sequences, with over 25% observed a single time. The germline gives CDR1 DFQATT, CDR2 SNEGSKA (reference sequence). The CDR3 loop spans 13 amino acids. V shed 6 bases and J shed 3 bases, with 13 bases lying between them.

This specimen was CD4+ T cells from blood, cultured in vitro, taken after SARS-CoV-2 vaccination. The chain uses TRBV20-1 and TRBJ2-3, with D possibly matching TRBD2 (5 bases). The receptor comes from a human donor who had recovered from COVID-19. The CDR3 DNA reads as TGCAGTGCCTACCATGGGAGAACAGATACGCAGTATTTT. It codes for CSAYHGRTDTQYF.